The T cell receptor (beta chain) described here comes from a study of blood T cells in healthy people across ages. This clonotype showed up many times. Its target is unknown. Overall study findings and caveats: Observed TCR beta diversity showed a strong correlation with the percentage of naive T cells as measured by flow cytometry.

With a J-beta primer mix and a sample-barcoded 5' primer, a second PCR ran about 6 to 11 cycles. Researchers report that each sample yielded at least 2.5 million CDR3-containing paired-end reads. TCRdb ran MiXCR on the 5' RACE reads and lists one entry per CDR3 protein. The sample contains 1 million or so distinct CDR3 sequences, 40% to 45% of which appear only once. Trimming took off 4 bases at V and 9 bases at J, with 19 bases between the two ends. Germline CDR1 and CDR2: LGHDT and YNNKEL (reference sequence). The CDR3 is 15 amino acids. The rearrangement links TRBV3-1 to TRBJ2-1, with D possibly matching TRBD2 (5 bases). What was sequenced was blood. The receptor's source is a woman aged 55-69 years in good health. The CDR3 sequence is CASSRLKLVSGEQFF. CDR3 in DNA: TGTGCCAGCAGCCGATTAAAACTAGTTTCCGGTGAGCAGTTCTTC.